This entry lists 20 T cell receptor beta chains sequenced from one sample in a study of OX40 agonist ivuxolimab in advanced cancers. TCRdb's table, derived via immunoSEQ multiplex PCR, lists solely in-frame clones and lacks some. The table records fewer than 45,000 clones, just under 75% of them present only once. The sample here was CD4+ or CD8+ T cells sorted from blood, taken in a trial of the OX40 agonist ivuxolimab. All receptors derive from an adult with an advanced solid tumor such as melanoma, head and neck, liver or kidney cancer.

V usage is TRBV14 and J usage is TRBJ2-1, with D possibly TRBD2 on 6 matching bases. The germline V and J ends were trimmed by 4 bases and 8 bases, with 18 bases remaining between them. Germline V gene data show CDR1 as SGHDN and CDR2 as FVKESK. This CDR3 has 15 amino acids. The CDR3 DNA is TGTGCCAGCAGCCCTCAATTTCGGGGGAGCGATGAGCAGTTCTTC. It codes for CASSPQFRGSDEQFF.

The chain joins TRBV11-2 to TRBJ2-3, with 9 bases that match TRBD2. There are 15 residues in the CDR3. Looked up from germline, CDR1 is SGHAT and CDR2 is FQNNGV. V shed 4 bases, J shed 8 bases, and the junction held 10 bases outside the gene matches. CDR3 protein: CASSSSGSGGGTQYF. In nucleotides, the CDR3 is TGTGCCAGCAGCTCAAGCGGTAGCGGGGGCGGTACGCAGTATTTT. Combining the CDR3 with reference TRBV11-2 and TRBJ2-3 gives the whole variable domain EAGVAQSPRYKIIEKRQSVAFWCNPISGHATLYWYQQILGQGPKLLIQFQNNGVVDDSQLPKDRFSAERLKGVDSTLKIQPAKLEDSAVYLCASSSSGSGGGTQYFGPGTRLTVL.

This clone is a singleton in its sample. V usage is TRBV6-6 and J usage is TRBJ2-1; 8 bases fit TRBD2. This CDR3 has 14 amino acids. Germline CDR1 reads MNHNY; CDR2 reads SVGAGI (reference sequence). V was clipped by 4 bases and J by 5 bases; unmatched bases: 4. The CDR3 sequence is CASSSRGANNEQFF. In DNA form, the CDR3 reads TGTGCCAGCAGTTCGCGGGGGGCCAACAATGAGCAGTTCTTC.

This chain uses TRBV15 with TRBJ2-2; 8 nucleotides align to TRBD2. CDR1 and CDR2 from the germline V gene are LNHNV and YYDKDF (reference sequence). V gave up 8 bases and J gave up 1 base; unmatched junction bases: 3. The CDR3 is 14 residues long. CDR3 nucleotide sequence: TGTGCCACCCAACGGGGGGGGAACACCGGGGAGCTGTTTTTT. This translates into CATQRGGNTGELFF.

Turning to this clone: Other DNA sequences from this sample encode an identical CDR3 as well. The CDR3 here is CAWSARRSYNRGGAQPQHF. In nucleotides, the CDR3 is TGTGCCTGGAGTGCTCGGAGATCATACAATCGAGGGGGTGCTCAGCCCCAGCATTTT. The gene calls are TRBV30 and TRBJ1-5; D is perhaps TRBD1 (6 bases). CDR3 length equals 19 residues. Trimming removed 1 base at V and 6 bases at J, with 28 bases between. Germline assignment: CDR1 GTSNPN and CDR2 SVGIG (reference sequence).

CDR3 nucleotide sequence: TGCGCCAGCAGCTTTAAGGGACAAGGGAATGAAAAACTGTTTTTT. Its translation is CASSFKGQGNEKLFF. This chain joins TRBV4-1 and TRBJ1-4, with a weak D call TRBD1 (6 bases). The CDR3 is made up of 15 amino acids. CDR1 and CDR2 (germline): MGHRA, YSYEKL. Trimming left V 5 bases short and J 5 bases short, with 15 bases between.

The CDR3 loop is CASSFGPGQGGGYTF. In DNA, the CDR3 is TGTGCCAGCAGCTTCGGACCGGGACAGGGTGGCGGCTACACCTTC. The chain carries TRBV7-9 and TRBJ1-2, with 9 nucleotides matching TRBD1. The CDR3 runs to 15 residues. V lost 3 bases and J lost 8; bases outside the gene matches: 10. Germline V gene lookup returns CDR1 SEHNR and CDR2 FQNEAQ (reference sequence). Complete variable domain (other parts from reference TRBV7-9 and TRBJ1-2): DTGVSQNPRHKITKRGQNVTFRCDPISEHNRLYWYRQTLGQGPEFLTYFQNEAQLEKSRLLSDRFSAERPKGSFSTLEIQRTEQGDSAMYLCASSFGPGQGGGYTFGSGTRLTVV.

The chain joins TRBV2 to TRBJ1-2; 7 bases fit TRBD1. In germline, CDR1 is SNHLY, CDR2 FYNNEI. Trimming at V came to 6 bases and at J to 6 bases, leaving 10 bases not matched to a gene. The CDR3 is 14 residues long. The CDR3 here is CASRPTGRVDGYTF. The DNA of the CDR3 is TGTGCCAGCAGACCGACAGGGCGGGTGGATGGCTACACCTTC.

This clone was seen just once. The genes are TRBV5-1 and TRBJ2-5, with 10 bases aligning to TRBD2. The CDR3 consists of 18 residues. The germline gives CDR1 SGHRS, CDR2 YFSETQ. The J segment lost 5 bases and the V segment lost 3 bases, leaving 16 bases of the junction unmatched. CDR3 residues: CASSSHGGNRGLAETQYF. CDR3 nucleotides: TGCGCCAGCAGCTCCCACGGAGGGAACAGGGGACTAGCGGAGACCCAGTACTTC.

This sequence joins TRBV9 and TRBJ2-2; D is unclear. The CDR3 runs to 11 residues. Germline V CDR1 and CDR2: SGDLS, YYNGEE. The V and J ends lost 1 base and 8 bases respectively, with 3 bases between them. CDR3 protein: CASSVKGELFF. The CDR3 DNA is TGTGCCAGCAGCGTAAAGGGGGAGCTGTTTTTT.

This clone was counted between two and nine times. The chain uses TRBV19 and TRBJ1-5; unclear D gene. This CDR3 contains 15 residues. Trimming stripped 0 bases from V and 5 bases from J, with 11 bases between. Germline V CDR1 and CDR2: LNHDA, SQIVND (reference sequence). This CDR3 reads CASSIDGTRYQPQHF. The CDR3 coding sequence is TGTGCCAGTAGTATAGACGGTACCAGATATCAGCCCCAGCATTTT.

V is TRBV2 and J is TRBJ1-6; possible D gene TRBD1, 5 bases. With 8 bases removed from V and 1 base from J, the gap between germline ends came to 15 bases. Per germline, CDR1 SNHLY and CDR2 FYNNEI. The CDR3 contains 16 residues. This CDR3 reads CASAQSGRSYNSPLHF. DNA for the CDR3: TGTGCCAGCGCCCAATCAGGGCGTTCCTATAATTCACCCCTCCACTTT.

The chain's CDR3 is CAISLGTATNEKLFF. The DNA of the CDR3 is TGTGCCATCAGTTTAGGGACTGCCACTAATGAAAAACTGTTTTTT. The chain uses TRBV10-3 and TRBJ1-4; a possible D gene is TRBD1 (5 bases). This CDR3 contains 15 residues. Deletions cut 5 bases from V and 2 bases from J, with 12 bases between. CDR1 is ENHRY, CDR2 SYGVKD, per germline.

This clone has only a few counts. The chain uses TRBV6-6 and TRBJ2-6; D ambiguous. Germline V gene sequence: CDR1 MNHNY, CDR2 SVGAGI (reference sequence). The V and J ends lost 6 bases and 2 bases respectively, with 5 bases between them. The CDR3 extends over 13 amino acids. In nucleotides, the CDR3 is TGTGCCAGCAGCCACCCTGGGGCCAACGTCCTGACTTTC. Its protein is CASSHPGANVLTF.

This clone turned up a few times. The chain employs TRBV29-1 and TRBJ1-2, with D perhaps matching TRBD1 (6 bases). V lost 3 bases, J lost 5 bases, and 13 bases lay in between. The CDR3 is 13 amino acids. Germline values: CDR1 SQVTM, CDR2 ANQGSEA. CDR3: CSVEGGASYGYTF. As DNA, the CDR3 is TGCAGCGTTGAGGGGGGGGCTTCATATGGCTACACCTTC.

This clone was seen only once. The V and J genes are TRBV18 and TRBJ1-6; TRBD1 matches at 8 bases. CDR3 size: 18 residues. The trim removed 1 base at V and 6 bases at J, leaving 11 bases unmatched. From germline, CDR1 is KGHSH and CDR2 LQKENI. The CDR3 loop reads CASSPQVLQGGGNSPLHF. The CDR3 coding sequence is TGTGCCAGCTCACCACAGGTTTTACAGGGGGGTGGTAATTCACCCCTCCACTTT.

The rearrangement uses TRBV6-5 and TRBJ2-5, with a tentative D call TRBD2 (5 bases). V was pared by 6 bases and J by 6 bases, with 17 bases between. The CDR3 spans 14 residues. The germline CDR1 and CDR2 sequences are MNHEY and SVGAGI. Written as DNA, the CDR3 is TGTGCCAGCAGGCGAATCGCGGGCAAACAGACCCAGTACTTC. This translates into CASRRIAGKQTQYF.

This clone appeared a few times. The gene calls are TRBV14 and TRBJ1-6; D is undetermined. V shed 8 bases and J shed 4 bases, with 12 bases lying between them. The CDR3 is 14 residues long. Germline V gives CDR1 SGHDN, CDR2 FVKESK. CDR3 bases: TGTGCCAGCTCCCCAGCGGGGTATAATTCACCCCTCCACTTT. Its protein is CASSPAGYNSPLHF. The full variable domain, completed using reference TRBV14 and TRBJ1-6, is EAGVTQFPSHSVIEKGQTVTLRCDPISGHDNLYWYRRVMGKEIKFLLHFVKESKQDESGMPNNRFLAERTGGTYSTLKVQPAELEDSGVYFCASSPAGYNSPLHFGNGTRLTVT.

The chain employs TRBV9 and TRBJ2-6, with D perhaps assigned TRBD1 or TRBD2 (5 bases each). Germline-derived CDR1 and CDR2 are SGDLS and YYNGEE. V dropped 4 bases and J dropped 4 bases, with 21 bases sitting between them. The CDR3 contains 18 residues. CDR3 in amino acids: CASSRAAGRVKGANVLTF. As DNA, the CDR3 is TGTGCCAGCAGCCGGGCAGCAGGGAGAGTGAAAGGGGCCAACGTCCTGACTTTC. Full variable domain (remainder filled in from reference TRBV9 and TRBJ2-6): DSGVTQTPKHLITATGQRVTLRCSPRSGDLSVYWYQQSLDQGLQFLIQYYNGEERAKGNILERFSAQQFPDLHSELNLSSLELGDSALYFCASSRAAGRVKGANVLTFGAGSRLTVL.

V is TRBV7-9 and J is TRBJ1-6; 12 bases match TRBD1. Germline CDR1 reads SEHNR; CDR2 reads FQNEAQ (reference sequence). The CDR3 is made up of 19 amino acids. Germline trimming cut 5 bases from V and 0 bases from J; bases unmatched to any gene: 8. This CDR3 is CASSPGTGGLSSYNSPLHF. CDR3 nucleotides: TGTGCCAGCAGCCCCGGGACAGGGGGCCTTAGCTCCTATAATTCACCCCTCCACTTT.